This T cell receptor (beta chain) is drawn from a study of cytotoxic CD8 clonotypes in ibrutinib-treated CLL. Study-level background: About 25 partial and 2 complete responses; at median roughly 68 months, 14 remitted, about twelve progressed.

About 2 micrograms of genomic DNA, which was extracted from cryopreserved PBMCs, served as the material used for the TCR beta libraries. For this clone: Its specificity is not known.

Assay used: immunoSEQ multiplex PCR; TCRdb lists only in-frame clones, some missing. This table has some 150,000 clones, 70% to 85% appearing once. Broader study findings: Higher circulating CD8+ T-cell counts strongly accompanied higher baseline clonality, above age-matched healthy donors. Public clonotypes, found uncommonly, either contracted or stayed stable on treatment.

The clonotype originates from a human donor with chronic lymphocytic leukemia. This specimen was PBMCs, taken after 12 months of ibrutinib treatment.

For the CDR3, the DNA is TGCGCCAGCAGCCAACAGCAGGGGTGGGGAGGGGAAAAACTGTTTTTT. Translating gives CASSQQQGWGGEKLFF. The V and J genes are TRBV4-1 and TRBJ1-4; D possibly corresponds to TRBD1 (6 bases). CDR1 is MGHRA and CDR2 is YSYEKL in the germline V gene. V gave up 2 bases and J gave up 8 bases, with 18 bases separating them. This CDR3 region has 16 residues.